This TCR beta chain originates from a study of blood T cell repertoires in COVID-19. Some clones are missing from TCRdb's copy, which holds only in-frame ones; the method was immunoSEQ multiplex PCR. The sample lists 250,000 or so clones; 75% to 90% were seen once. This CDR3 region has 12 residues. V was trimmed by 10 bases and J by 1 base, leaving 8 bases between them. The sequence was collected from a man aged 40-49 years who had recovered from COVID-19. This chain connects TRBV5-3 to TRBJ2-2; possible D gene TRBD1, 6 bases. TRBV5-3 is known as an ORF, though its function is uncertain. The source material was PBMCs or T cells enriched from blood (not recorded which). DNA of the CDR3: TGTGCCGGGGACAAGAACACCGGGGAGCTGTTTTTT. This codes for CAGDKNTGELFF.